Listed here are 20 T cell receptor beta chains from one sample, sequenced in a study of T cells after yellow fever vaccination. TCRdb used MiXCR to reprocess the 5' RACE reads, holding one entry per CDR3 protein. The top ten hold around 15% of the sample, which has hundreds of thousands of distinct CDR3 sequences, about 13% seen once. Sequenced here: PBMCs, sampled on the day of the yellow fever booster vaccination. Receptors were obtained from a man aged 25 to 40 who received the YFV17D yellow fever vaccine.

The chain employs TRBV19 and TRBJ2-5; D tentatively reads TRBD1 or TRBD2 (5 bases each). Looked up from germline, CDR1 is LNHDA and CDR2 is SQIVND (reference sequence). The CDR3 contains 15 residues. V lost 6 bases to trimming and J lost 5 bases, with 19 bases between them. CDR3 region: CASSVLGVTWETQYF. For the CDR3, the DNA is TGTGCCAGTAGCGTCCTGGGGGTAACATGGGAGACCCAGTACTTC.

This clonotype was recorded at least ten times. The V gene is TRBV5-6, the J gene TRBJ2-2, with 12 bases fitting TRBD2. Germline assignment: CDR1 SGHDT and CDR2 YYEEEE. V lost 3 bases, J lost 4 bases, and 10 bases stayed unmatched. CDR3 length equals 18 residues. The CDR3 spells CASSWGAGGLAGTGELFF. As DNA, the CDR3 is TGTGCCAGCAGCTGGGGCGCGGGGGGACTAGCGGGCACCGGGGAGCTGTTTTTT.

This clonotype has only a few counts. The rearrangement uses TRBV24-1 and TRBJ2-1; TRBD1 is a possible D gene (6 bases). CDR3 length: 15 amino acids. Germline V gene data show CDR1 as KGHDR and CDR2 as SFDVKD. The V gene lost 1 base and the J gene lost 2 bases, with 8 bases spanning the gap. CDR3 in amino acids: CATSDLQGAYNEQFF. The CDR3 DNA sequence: TGTGCCACCAGTGATTTACAGGGTGCCTACAATGAGCAGTTCTTC.

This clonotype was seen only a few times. CDR3 sequence: CASSPTGPQETQYF. CDR3 DNA: TGTGCCAGCAGCCCGACTGGCCCCCAAGAGACCCAGTACTTC. The rearrangement links TRBV5-6 to TRBJ2-5; D not resolved. This CDR3 contains 14 residues. V was shortened by 4 bases and J by 1 base, with 11 bases between the two germline ends. Germline V CDR1 and CDR2: SGHDT, YYEEEE.

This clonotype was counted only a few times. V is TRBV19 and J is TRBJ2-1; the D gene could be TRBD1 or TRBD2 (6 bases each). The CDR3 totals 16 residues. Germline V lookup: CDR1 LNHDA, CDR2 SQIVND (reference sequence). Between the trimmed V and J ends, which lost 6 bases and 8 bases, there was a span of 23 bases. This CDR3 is CASRNAGAKGGYEQFF. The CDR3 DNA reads TGTGCCAGTAGGAACGCAGGGGCCAAAGGAGGGTATGAGCAGTTCTTC.

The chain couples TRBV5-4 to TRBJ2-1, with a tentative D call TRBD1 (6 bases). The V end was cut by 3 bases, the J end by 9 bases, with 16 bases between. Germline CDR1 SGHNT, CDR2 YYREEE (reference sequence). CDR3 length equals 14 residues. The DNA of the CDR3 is TGTGCCAGCAGCTCTTCCCGCCAGGGGAGTGAGCAGTTCTTC. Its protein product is CASSSSRQGSEQFF.

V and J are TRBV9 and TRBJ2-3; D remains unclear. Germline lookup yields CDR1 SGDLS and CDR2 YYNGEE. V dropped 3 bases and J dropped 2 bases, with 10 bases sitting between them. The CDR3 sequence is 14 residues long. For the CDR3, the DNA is TGTGCCAGCAGCGAAGACTGGACCACAGATACGCAGTATTTT. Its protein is CASSEDWTTDTQYF. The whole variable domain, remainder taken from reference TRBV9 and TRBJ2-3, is DSGVTQTPKHLITATGQRVTLRCSPRSGDLSVYWYQQSLDQGLQFLIQYYNGEERAKGNILERFSAQQFPDLHSELNLSSLELGDSALYFCASSEDWTTDTQYFGPGTRLTVL.

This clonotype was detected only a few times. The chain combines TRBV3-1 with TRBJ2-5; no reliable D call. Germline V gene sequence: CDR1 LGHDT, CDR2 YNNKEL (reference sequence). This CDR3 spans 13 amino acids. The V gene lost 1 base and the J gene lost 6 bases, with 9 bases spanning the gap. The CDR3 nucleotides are TGTGCCAGCAGCCAAGCCTTCCCGAAGACCCAGTACTTC. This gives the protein CASSQAFPKTQYF.

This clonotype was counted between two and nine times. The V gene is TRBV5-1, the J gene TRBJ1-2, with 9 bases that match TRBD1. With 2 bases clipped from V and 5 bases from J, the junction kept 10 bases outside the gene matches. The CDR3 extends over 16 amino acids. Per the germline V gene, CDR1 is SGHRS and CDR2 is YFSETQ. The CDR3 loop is CASSFLPGTGNYGYTF. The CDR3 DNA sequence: TGCGCCAGCAGCTTCCTGCCCGGGACAGGGAATTATGGCTACACCTTC.

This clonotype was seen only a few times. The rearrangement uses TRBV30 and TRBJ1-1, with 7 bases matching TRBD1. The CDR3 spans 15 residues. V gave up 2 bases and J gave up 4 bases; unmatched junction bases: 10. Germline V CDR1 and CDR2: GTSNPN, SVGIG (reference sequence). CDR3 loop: CAWSLNPGGGTEAFF. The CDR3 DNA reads TGTGCCTGGAGTTTAAATCCAGGGGGAGGCACTGAAGCTTTCTTT.

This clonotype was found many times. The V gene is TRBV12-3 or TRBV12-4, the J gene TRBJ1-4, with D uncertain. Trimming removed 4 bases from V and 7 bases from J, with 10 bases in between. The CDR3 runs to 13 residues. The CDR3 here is CASSWGRFEKLFF. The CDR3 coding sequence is TGTGCCAGCAGTTGGGGTCGGTTTGAAAAACTGTTTTTT.

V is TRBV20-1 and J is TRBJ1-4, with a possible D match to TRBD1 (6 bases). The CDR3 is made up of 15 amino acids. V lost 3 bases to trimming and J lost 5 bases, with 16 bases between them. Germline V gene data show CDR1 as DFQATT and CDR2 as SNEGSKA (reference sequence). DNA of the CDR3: TGCAGTGCTAGTAGATTGCAGGGGCGCAATGAAAAACTGTTTTTT. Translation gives CSASRLQGRNEKLFF.

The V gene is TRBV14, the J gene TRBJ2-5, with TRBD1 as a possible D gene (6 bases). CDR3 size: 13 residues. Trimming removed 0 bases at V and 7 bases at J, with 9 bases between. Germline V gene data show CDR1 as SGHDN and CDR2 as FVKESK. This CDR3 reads CASSQDRGATQYF. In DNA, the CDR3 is TGTGCCAGCAGCCAAGACAGGGGAGCGACCCAGTACTTC.

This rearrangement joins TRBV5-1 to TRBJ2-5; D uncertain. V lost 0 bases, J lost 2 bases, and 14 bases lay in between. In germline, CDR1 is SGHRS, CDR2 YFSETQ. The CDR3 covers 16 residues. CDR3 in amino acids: CASSLGGFRAQETQYF. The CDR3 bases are TGCGCCAGCAGCTTGGGGGGTTTCCGGGCACAAGAGACCCAGTACTTC.

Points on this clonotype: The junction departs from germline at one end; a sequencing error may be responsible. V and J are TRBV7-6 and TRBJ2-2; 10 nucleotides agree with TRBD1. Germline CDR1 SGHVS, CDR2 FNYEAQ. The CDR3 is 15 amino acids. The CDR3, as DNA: TGTGCCAGCAGCTTGGGGACAGGGGTCACCCGGGAGCTGTTTTTT. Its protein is CASSLGTGVTRELFF.

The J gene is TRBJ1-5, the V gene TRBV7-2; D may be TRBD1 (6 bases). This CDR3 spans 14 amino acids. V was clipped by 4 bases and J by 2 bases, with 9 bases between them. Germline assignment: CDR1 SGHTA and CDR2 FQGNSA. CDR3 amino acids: CASSSTGRNQPQHF. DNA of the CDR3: TGTGCCAGCAGCTCCACAGGGCGCAATCAGCCCCAGCATTTT.

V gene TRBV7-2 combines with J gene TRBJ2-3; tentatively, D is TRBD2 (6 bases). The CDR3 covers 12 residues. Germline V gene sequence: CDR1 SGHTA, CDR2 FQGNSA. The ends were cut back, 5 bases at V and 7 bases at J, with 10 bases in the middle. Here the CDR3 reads CASSAGLYTQYF. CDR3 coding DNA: TGTGCCAGCAGCGCGGGACTTTATACGCAGTATTTT.

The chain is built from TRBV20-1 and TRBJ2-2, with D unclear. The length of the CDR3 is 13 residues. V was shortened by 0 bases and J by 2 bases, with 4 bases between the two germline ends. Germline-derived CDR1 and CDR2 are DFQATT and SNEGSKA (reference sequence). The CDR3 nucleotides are TGCAGTGCTAGAGACTCCAACACCGGGGAGCTGTTTTTT. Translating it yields CSARDSNTGELFF.

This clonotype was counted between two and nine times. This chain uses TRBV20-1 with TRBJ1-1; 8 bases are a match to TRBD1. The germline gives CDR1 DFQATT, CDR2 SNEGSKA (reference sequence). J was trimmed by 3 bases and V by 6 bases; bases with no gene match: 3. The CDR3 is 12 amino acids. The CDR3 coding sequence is TGCAGTGCCACGACAGGGGACACTGAAGCTTTCTTT. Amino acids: CSATTGDTEAFF.

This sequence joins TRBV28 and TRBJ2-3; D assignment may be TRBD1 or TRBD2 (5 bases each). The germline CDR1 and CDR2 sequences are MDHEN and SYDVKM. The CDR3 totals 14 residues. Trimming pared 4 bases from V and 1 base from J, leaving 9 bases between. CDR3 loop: CASSSGPRTDTQYF. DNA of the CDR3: TGTGCCAGCAGTTCGGGACCCCGCACAGATACGCAGTATTTT.